This TCR beta chain was retrieved from a study of tumor-infiltrating lymphocytes in primary liver carcinoma. About the study: The study obtained roughly 3.5 to 7.13 million productive TCRbeta reads per sample, similar across tissue types. Notes on the study in general: Merely about 7-25% of top clones occurred in all five tumor regions. It was tumor-adjacent and tumor-blood pairs that overlapped less than tumor region pairs did.

Priming with a constant-region primer yielded TCR beta cDNA from about 540 ng total RNA. Generation of the TCR beta libraries relied on three nested multiplex PCR rounds using slightly modified ARM-PCR. PCR rounds one and two used TRBV1-TRBV30 forward primers with a C-beta reverse primer for about 11 cycles each. A single record per CDR3 protein comes from TCRdb applying MiXCR to the multiplex PCR reads. In the table there are approximately 73,000 distinct CDR3 sequences, about 72% of which are singletons. CDR3 length equals 14 residues. Germline CDR1 reads SGHVS; CDR2 reads FQNEAQ. V shed 0 bases and J shed 8 bases, with 11 bases lying between them. This clonotype was seen repeatedly, ten times or more. The target antigen is unknown. DNA and RNA were both co-extracted from 20-30 mg of bulk tissue that had not been sorted.

Sequencing used liver tumor tissue from sampling region 4. As to subset: tumor region T4, right-lateral pole. The TCR originated in a man in his forties with primary liver carcinoma and hepatitis B virus infection. The J gene is TRBJ2-1, the V gene TRBV7-8; D unclear. CDR3: CASSLARQADEQFF. For the CDR3, the DNA is TGTGCCAGCAGCTTAGCGCGTCAGGCGGATGAGCAGTTCTTC.